This T cell receptor beta chain was sequenced for a study of T cell repertoires in cytomegalovirus infection. Study as a whole: Recently identified HLA-C-restricted CMV epitopes and well-studied HLA-B-restricted CMV epitopes were used by the study. Indicated by public TCR beta signatures were CMV infection and matching HLA type.

Points on this clonotype: Its antigen remains unknown.

The CDR3 is made up of 17 amino acids. With V trimmed by 4 bases and J by 4 bases, 14 bases remained unmatched. In germline, CDR1 is PRHDT, CDR2 FYEKMQ (reference sequence). TCRdb itself ran the reads through MiXCR, one entry per CDR3 protein. This table holds 110,000 to 150,000 distinct CDR3 sequences, over 25% found once. Whole-study findings and limits: Dominating the ex vivo response were TCR beta clonotypes that were CMV-specific and HLA-C-restricted. Using cumulative public TCR beta family frequency, the authors identified those who carried CMV together with the relevant HLA.

The starting material was CD8+ T cells from cultured PBMCs, obtained from culture after CMV antigen stimulation. The receptor was isolated from a human donor in good health (CMV status not recorded). Some clones in this sample may be carry-over from other donors' samples. The rearrangement joins TRBV13 to TRBJ2-7, with 9 nucleotides matching TRBD1. The chain's CDR3 is CASSSYTGQGTSYEQYF. The CDR3 nucleotides are TGTGCCAGCAGCTCGTACACGGGACAGGGAACATCTTACGAGCAGTACTTC.